The 2 T cell receptor beta chains listed next were all sequenced from one sample in a study of blood T cell repertoires in COVID-19. Here immunoSEQ multiplex PCR was the method, and the copy in TCRdb shows in-frame clones only, minus some. The data show 35,000 to 40,000 clones, roughly 87% seen once. The sequenced material came from peripheral blood. These receptors were obtained from a human donor in a cohort sampled during active COVID-19.

The genes are TRBV5-6 and TRBJ2-1, with D uncertain. This CDR3 has 13 residues. The V gene's germline CDR1 is SGHDT and CDR2 YYEEEE. Between the trimmed V and J ends, which lost 2 bases and 9 bases, there was a span of 12 bases. The CDR3 coding sequence is TGTGCCAGCAGCTTTATTTCTAGAGGTGAGCAGTTCTTC. Protein: CASSFISRGEQFF.

The chain is built from TRBV29-1 and TRBJ2-3; 9 bases are a match to TRBD2. Germline V gene sequence: CDR1 SQVTM, CDR2 ANQGSEA. The ends lost 4 bases at V and 0 bases at J; junction bases unmatched: 8. This CDR3 has 16 amino acids. The CDR3 DNA follows: TGCAGCGTTGGTAGGGCGGGAGGGGGAAGCACAGATACGCAGTATTTT. It specifies CSVGRAGGGSTDTQYF.